The rows below give T cell receptor beta chains drawn from one sample of a study of graft-versus-host responses after intestinal transplantation. Method: immunoSEQ multiplex PCR; TCRdb's copy keeps in-frame clones and lacks some. The top ten clones hold 7.6% of a sample with about 85,000 clones, around 90% of them seen once. Their antigens remain unidentified. Sequenced here: unstimulated CD8+ T cells sorted from spleen or lymph node cells, sampled before transplant. The receptors here all came from a human donor who was the organ donor for an intestinal transplant. Each CDR3 is given with its conserved first and last residue.

v_gene: TRBV2; CDR3aa: CASSGSGTGAYEQYF
v_gene: TRBV7-9; CDR3aa: CASSPRGQTYEQYF
v_gene: TRBV29-1; CDR3aa: CSGSPGLGYEQFF
v_gene: TRBV6-5; CDR3aa: CASSYSRFTYEQYF
v_gene: TRBV27; CDR3aa: CASSTTTSRAYEQYF
v_gene: TRBV7-9; CDR3aa: CASSLNPSSYNEQFF
v_gene: TRBV18; CDR3aa: CASSPSPLGSNHEQYF
v_gene: TRBV13; CDR3aa: CASSSSGQGGQPQHF
v_gene: TRBV5-5; CDR3aa: CASSFQGSAEAFF
v_gene: TRBV30; CDR3aa: CAWSVNGRYEQYF
v_gene: TRBV9; CDR3aa: CASGSNSPLHF
v_gene: TRBV27; CDR3aa: CASSLGALREQYF
v_gene: TRBV18; CDR3aa: CASSPKLDRHGGYGYTF
v_gene: TRBV6-6; CDR3aa: CASSSSQGPDEQYF
v_gene: TRBV7-9; CDR3aa: CASDWATRSGANVLTF
v_gene: TRBV2; CDR3aa: CASSEQEGQFF
v_gene: TRBV2; CDR3aa: CASSDAGGLWEQFF
v_gene: TRBV30; CDR3aa: CAWSVGTGSPSYEQYF